The clone carrying this TCR beta chain was detected only a few times. Its antigen is as yet unknown. The sample comes from a study of CD8 T cells in ankylosing spondylitis. The study, taken as a whole, reports: Blood of patients with ankylosing spondylitis appeared to be characterized by a TCR beta motif of several highly homologous variants.

TCRdb re-derived calls from the 5' RACE reads in MiXCR, one entry per CDR3 protein. The table has approximately 550,000 distinct CDR3 sequences, 12% seen once. CDR1 is GTSNPN, CDR2 SVGIG, per germline (reference sequence). Trimming cost V 4 bases and J 11 bases, with 14 bases left between them. The CDR3 length is 12 residues. This chain connects TRBV30 to TRBJ1-4; TRBD1 is a possible D gene (5 bases). The specimen was blood, either unsorted or a sorted T cell fraction (not recorded which). The clonotype originates from a male donor with ankylosing spondylitis. CDR3 sequence reads: CAWKIGGVKLFF. The CDR3 DNA is TGTGCCTGGAAGATCGGGGGTGTGAAACTGTTTTTT.